Below, one T cell receptor (beta chain) is given with its context. Per germline, CDR1 SNHLY and CDR2 FYNNEI. The CDR3 sequence is 13 residues long. V lost 4 bases to trimming and J lost 12 bases, with 16 bases between them. The data derive from a study of blood T cell repertoires in COVID-19. As handled by the study authors: Researchers report that nucleated cell counts were estimated from reference gene primer amplification. Sequencing used immunoSEQ multiplex PCR; TCRdb keeps in-frame clones, though not all of them. Clone size and V and J calls were adopted from that table, with D and trimming inferred from the DNA. The sample includes just over 650,000 clones, 70% to 90% of them seen just once.

The J gene is TRBJ2-1, the V gene TRBV2, with a possible D match to TRBD1 (5 bases). The sample consisted of peripheral blood. The receptor comes from a woman under 30 with acute or convalescent COVID-19. CDR3 protein: CASSVPDSEWQFF. The DNA of the CDR3 is TGTGCCAGCAGTGTTCCAGACAGTGAGTGGCAGTTCTTC.